This TCR beta chain was found in a study of T cells in Graves' hyperthyroidism and ophthalmopathy. Amplification targeted TCR beta CDR3 regions from RNA transcripts. During a first-round RT-PCR of the TCR CDR3, the HTBI primer set was used. Via MiXCR, TCRdb re-called the multiplex PCR reads, giving one row per CDR3 protein. The data hold hundreds of thousands of distinct CDR3 sequences, with roughly a sixth observed a single time. Researchers defined stable Graves' hyperthyroidism as no ophthalmopathy progression within 18 months. Hyperthyroidism, newly diagnosed and lasting under 2 months, affected patients aged 18 to 65. With respect to this clonotype: Its antigen remains unknown.

Germline V gene sequence: CDR1 SQVTM, CDR2 ANQGSEA. This CDR3 has 15 amino acids. Trimming pared 6 bases from V and 0 bases from J, leaving 14 bases between. Points from the study as a whole: The blood repertoire included most of the expanded thyroid clonotypes above 0.001. Ophthalmopathy and stable hyperthyroidism were told apart by a 13 V-J model.

The specimen sequenced was blood. The sequence derives from a woman aged 18-29 years with Graves' hyperthyroidism. This chain links TRBV29-1 with TRBJ2-2; TRBD2 might be the D (5 bases). The CDR3 loop is CSVKTIRTNTGELFF. The CDR3 coding sequence is TGCAGCGTAAAGACTATCCGCACGAACACCGGGGAGCTGTTTTTT.